The 20 T cell receptor beta chains given below trace back to one sample, sequenced in a study of blood T cell repertoires in COVID-19. TCRdb's copy holds only in-frame clones and misses some; the assay was immunoSEQ multiplex PCR. Here the sample spans about 170,000 clones, around 80% being singletons. The sample taken for sequencing was peripheral blood. The origin of the receptors is a woman at least 80 years old with acute or convalescent COVID-19.

The V and J genes are TRBV6-5 and TRBJ2-1; 9 bases agree with TRBD1. CDR1 and CDR2 (germline): MNHEY, SVGAGI. The length of the CDR3 is 16 residues. With V trimmed by 0 bases and J by 4 bases, 4 bases remained unmatched. The CDR3 nucleotides are TGTGCCAGCAGTTACTCCCCGGGACAGGGATACAATGAGCAGTTCTTC. As protein: CASSYSPGQGYNEQFF.

As DNA, the CDR3 is TGTGCCAGCAGTTACGAGCGGCTAGGGACCGGGGAGCTGTTTTTT. Translation gives CASSYERLGTGELFF. This sequence joins TRBV6-2 or TRBV6-3 and TRBJ2-2, with D possibly TRBD2 on 5 matching bases. Trimming left V 2 bases short and J 5 bases short, with 12 bases between. The germline V gene encodes CDR1 MNHEY and CDR2 SVGEGT. This CDR3 is built from 15 residues.

The chain employs TRBV4-1 and TRBJ2-1, with a tentative D call TRBD1 (6 bases). Trimming shortened V by 3 bases and J by 0 bases, and 15 bases separated the two germline ends. The CDR3 runs 17 residues. The germline V gene has CDR1 MGHRA and CDR2 YSYEKL. The chain's CDR3 is CASSQYVRDTSYNEQFF. The CDR3 bases are TGCGCCAGCAGCCAGTACGTCCGGGACACCTCCTACAATGAGCAGTTCTTC.

This clone was observed a single time. The CDR3 loop is CASSLAGGYSEAFF. DNA of the CDR3: TGTGCCAGCAGCTTGGCAGGGGGATACAGTGAAGCTTTCTTT. The V call is TRBV5-6, the J call TRBJ1-1, with 7 bases fitting TRBD1. Trimming cost V 0 bases and J 7 bases; bases outside gene matches: 6. The CDR3 spans 14 residues. Germline V gene data show CDR1 as SGHDT and CDR2 as YYEEEE.

This chain joins TRBV30 and TRBJ1-3; 10 bases agree with TRBD1. This CDR3 contains 14 residues. The J segment lost 10 bases and the V segment lost 4 bases, leaving 10 bases of the junction unmatched. The V gene's germline CDR1 is GTSNPN and CDR2 SVGIG (reference sequence). The CDR3: CAWTLGTGDDTIYF. The CDR3 DNA reads TGTGCCTGGACCCTAGGGACAGGGGATGATACCATATATTTT.

The genes are TRBV4-1 and TRBJ2-1; TRBD1 is a possible D gene (6 bases). In germline, CDR1 is MGHRA, CDR2 YSYEKL. The CDR3 is 16 amino acids. Trimming took off 1 base at V and 0 bases at J, with 10 bases between the two ends. The CDR3 DNA follows: TGCGCCAGCAGCCAAGGTAGGGGGAGCTCCTACAATGAGCAGTTCTTC. Translated: CASSQGRGSSYNEQFF.

J is TRBJ1-1 and V is TRBV10-3; unclear D gene. Trimming removed 0 bases from V and 4 bases from J, with 9 bases in between. From germline, CDR1 is ENHRY and CDR2 SYGVKD. This CDR3 has 14 amino acids. The CDR3 protein is CAISESSAGTEAFF. CDR3 bases: TGTGCCATCAGTGAGTCCTCGGCGGGCACTGAAGCTTTCTTT.

The V and J genes are TRBV5-1 and TRBJ2-1; 8 bases match TRBD1. V was clipped by 4 bases and J by 8 bases; unmatched bases: 14. This CDR3 has 16 amino acids. Germline V gives CDR1 SGHRS, CDR2 YFSETQ. CDR3 protein: CASSLSIAGQGDEQFF. The CDR3 DNA is TGCGCCAGCAGCCTATCGATTGCAGGACAGGGCGATGAGCAGTTCTTC. Filled out from reference TRBV5-1 and TRBJ2-1, the complete variable domain reads KAGVTQTPRYLIKTRGQQVTLSCSPISGHRSVSWYQQTPGQGLQFLFEYFSETQRNKGNFPGRFSGRQFSNSRSEMNVSTLELGDSALYLCASSLSIAGQGDEQFFGPGTRLTVL.

The CDR3 DNA is TGTGCCAGCAGTTACCCACAGGGGGCGAAAGATACGCAGTATTTT. Its protein product is CASSYPQGAKDTQYF. The gene calls are TRBV6-6 and TRBJ2-3, with 9 nucleotides matching TRBD1. The CDR3 length is 15 residues. V was pared by 2 bases and J by 5 bases, with 5 bases of the junction left unmatched. Germline CDR1 is MNHNY and CDR2 is SVGAGI (reference sequence).

The chain has TRBV5-1 and TRBJ2-7; D gene ambiguous. The germline V gene has CDR1 SGHRS and CDR2 YFSETQ. V was trimmed by 0 bases and J by 6 bases, leaving 13 bases between them. The CDR3 totals 14 residues. The DNA for the CDR3 is TGCGCCAGCAGCTTGGGGTCTAGTACGGGCGAGCAGTACTTC. This encodes CASSLGSSTGEQYF.

CDR3 region: CASSLAGGPEYEQYF. In DNA form, the CDR3 reads TGTGCCAGCTCACTAGCGGGAGGGCCCGAGTACGAGCAGTACTTC. The chain employs TRBV18 and TRBJ2-7; 11 bases align to TRBD2. V gave up 4 bases and J gave up 4 bases; unmatched junction bases: 6. The CDR3 covers 15 residues. Germline values: CDR1 KGHSH, CDR2 LQKENI. Looking up the rest from reference TRBV18 and TRBJ2-7 gives the full variable domain: NAGVMQNPRHLVRRRGQEARLRCSPMKGHSHVYWYRQLPEEGLKFMVYLQKENIIDESGMPKERFSAEFPKEGPSILRIQQVVRGDSAAYFCASSLAGGPEYEQYFGPGTRLTVT.

This sequence joins TRBV25-1 and TRBJ1-2; D is uncertain. The CDR3 length is 14 residues. Between the trimmed V and J ends, which lost 9 bases and 4 bases, there was a span of 18 bases. From germline, CDR1 is MGHDK and CDR2 SYGVNS. This CDR3 is CARVRSGRCYGYTF. The CDR3, as DNA: TGTGCCAGGGTTAGGAGCGGGCGATGCTATGGCTACACCTTC.

The chain couples TRBV30 to TRBJ2-3; 7 bases line up with TRBD2. CDR1 GTSNPN and CDR2 SVGIG come from the germline V gene (reference sequence). The CDR3 totals 14 residues. J gave up 3 bases and V 0 bases, and 3 bases lay outside the gene matches. CDR3 sequence reads: CAWSVGTKTDTQYF. In nucleotides, the CDR3 is TGTGCCTGGAGTGTAGGGACTAAGACAGATACGCAGTATTTT.

The V and J genes are TRBV19 and TRBJ1-1; possible D gene TRBD1, 6 bases. The germline V and J ends were trimmed by 6 bases and 7 bases, with 18 bases remaining between them. This CDR3 comprises 14 residues. Germline values: CDR1 LNHDA, CDR2 SQIVND (reference sequence). CDR3 residues: CASSGQNRPFEAFF. The DNA of the CDR3 is TGTGCCAGTAGCGGACAGAACAGGCCCTTTGAAGCTTTCTTT.

The chain uses TRBV9 and TRBJ2-6; D gene uncertain. The V end lost 0 bases, the J end lost 0 bases, and 7 bases lay between the germline ends. The CDR3 has 16 amino acids. Germline CDR1 is SGDLS and CDR2 is YYNGEE. Written as DNA, the CDR3 is TGTGCCAGCAGCGTAGGTTCGGGCTCTGGGGCCAACGTCCTGACTTTC. Its translation: CASSVGSGSGANVLTF.

The rearrangement links TRBV5-1 to TRBJ2-5, with TRBD2 matching 7 bases. This CDR3 contains 15 residues. CDR1 SGHRS and CDR2 YFSETQ come from the germline V gene. V shed 1 base and J 1 base; nucleotides not matched to a gene: 4. The CDR3 DNA sequence: TGCGCCAGCAGCTTGCTTTCTAGCGGCCAAGAGACCCAGTACTTC. Translated, it gives CASSLLSSGQETQYF. The variable domain in full, completed from reference TRBV5-1 and TRBJ2-5, reads KAGVTQTPRYLIKTRGQQVTLSCSPISGHRSVSWYQQTPGQGLQFLFEYFSETQRNKGNFPGRFSGRQFSNSRSEMNVSTLELGDSALYLCASSLLSSGQETQYFGPGTRLLVL.

The chain combines TRBV12-3 or TRBV12-4 with TRBJ2-7; D call uncertain. The CDR3 has 12 amino acids. The ends were cut back, 5 bases at V and 3 bases at J, with 8 bases in the middle. The CDR3 nucleotides are TGTGCCAGCAGTACAAATCTCTACGAGCAGTACTTC. It translates to CASSTNLYEQYF.

The chain recombines TRBV6-2 or TRBV6-3 with TRBJ2-1; 10 positions match TRBD2. V was pared by 5 bases and J by 8 bases, with 9 bases of the junction left unmatched. There are 15 residues in the CDR3. Germline CDR1 is MNHEY and CDR2 is SVGEGT. CDR3 residues: CASSGGLARFYEQFF. CDR3 bases: TGTGCCAGCAGTGGGGGACTAGCGAGGTTCTATGAGCAGTTCTTC.

V and J are TRBV5-4 and TRBJ2-7; 12 bases agree with TRBD2. The CDR3 covers 15 residues. V lost 4 bases to trimming and J lost 3 bases; unmatched junction nucleotides: 5. Germline V CDR1 and CDR2: SGHNT, YYREEE (reference sequence). The CDR3 loop is CASSTGTSGFYEQYF. The CDR3 DNA is TGTGCCAGCAGCACCGGGACTAGCGGGTTCTACGAGCAGTACTTC.

This chain connects TRBV2 to TRBJ2-7, with 7 bases lining up with TRBD1. CDR1 is SNHLY and CDR2 is FYNNEI in the germline V gene. The CDR3 has 12 amino acids. With V trimmed by 5 bases and J by 12 bases, 10 bases remained unmatched. This CDR3 reads CASSPRLTGPYF. The CDR3 DNA follows: TGTGCCAGCAGTCCACGCTTGACAGGGCCGTACTTC.